The clone carrying this TCR beta chain appeared many times. CDR1 and CDR2 (germline): WSHSY, SAAADI. The ends were cut back, 4 bases at V and 1 base at J, with 10 bases in the middle. The CDR3 contains 14 residues. From RNA, the CDR3 regions of TCR beta chains were amplified and sequenced. An opening RT-PCR round employed HTBI primers and preceded a second-round multiplex PCR. TCRdb itself ran the multiplex PCR reads through MiXCR, one entry per CDR3 protein. Of 740,000 or so distinct CDR3 sequences in the sample, approximately 40% are singletons; the top ten hold 44%. This specimen belongs to a study of Graves' ophthalmopathy and Graves' hyperthyroidism.

The TCR sequence derives from an adult man with Graves' ophthalmopathy. The genes are TRBV10-2 and TRBJ1-1; D possibly corresponds to TRBD1 (6 bases). Sequenced material: peripheral blood. The CDR3 DNA is TGCGCCAGCAGTGTGGGGGGCGCGAACACTGAAGCTTTCTTT. The encoded protein is CASSVGGANTEAFF.